A selection of T cell receptor beta chains follows, all from one sample in a study of blood T cell repertoires in COVID-19. The data were produced by immunoSEQ multiplex PCR, yet TCRdb's version contains in-frame clones alone and is incomplete. The sample holds some 19,000 clones; roughly 80% are singletons and the top ten take roughly 11%. Sequenced sample: peripheral blood. These receptors were collected from a man older than 75 with acute or convalescent COVID-19. CDR3s include the opening cysteine and the closing phenylalanine or tryptophan. Each record gives: J gene, V gene, CDR3 length, CDR3 protein.

j_call: TRBJ2-2
v_call: TRBV19
cdr3_length: 15
cdr3_aa: CASRGGDTNTGELFF

j_call: TRBJ1-2
v_call: TRBV7-6
cdr3_length: 16
cdr3_aa: CASSPRPTASNYGYTF

j_call: TRBJ1-6
v_call: TRBV2
cdr3_length: 19
cdr3_aa: CASSVRIAQDSSYNSPLHF

j_call: TRBJ2-7
v_call: TRBV2
cdr3_length: 14
cdr3_aa: CASSADRGPYEQYF

j_call: TRBJ1-3
v_call: TRBV15
cdr3_length: 13
cdr3_aa: CATSSSSRNTIYF

j_call: TRBJ1-2
v_call: TRBV6-6
cdr3_length: 14
cdr3_aa: CASHEGGAGYGYTF

j_call: TRBJ1-6
v_call: TRBV4-3
cdr3_length: 13
cdr3_aa: CASSQEGVSPLHF

j_call: TRBJ1-1
v_call: TRBV7-3
cdr3_length: 13
cdr3_aa: CASSLTSEGAAFF

j_call: TRBJ2-5
v_call: TRBV18
cdr3_length: 14
cdr3_aa: CASSPRTGKETQYF

j_call: TRBJ1-1
v_call: TRBV19
cdr3_length: 17
cdr3_aa: CASRTGGYVSMRSEAFF

j_call: TRBJ1-1
v_call: TRBV7-9
cdr3_length: 14
cdr3_aa: CASSPRSVNTEAFF

j_call: TRBJ1-2
v_call: TRBV27
cdr3_length: 16
cdr3_aa: CASSSMDRVVSYGYTF

j_call: TRBJ1-1
v_call: TRBV4-3
cdr3_length: 16
cdr3_aa: CASSQQVPPMNTEAFF

j_call: TRBJ1-3
v_call: TRBV6-6
cdr3_length: 14
cdr3_aa: CASSTGQAGNTIYF

j_call: TRBJ1-5
v_call: TRBV4-3
cdr3_length: 15
cdr3_aa: CASSQGRGSRQPQHF

j_call: TRBJ1-6
v_call: TRBV27
cdr3_length: 15
cdr3_aa: CASMPQMGLNSPLHF

j_call: TRBJ2-3
v_call: TRBV7-9
cdr3_length: 18
cdr3_aa: CASSSGLAGDGATDTQYF

j_call: TRBJ1-1
v_call: TRBV27
cdr3_length: 13
cdr3_aa: CASSRREDGQAFF

j_call: TRBJ2-3
v_call: TRBV7-2
cdr3_length: 15
cdr3_aa: CASSLIAGTTDTQYF

j_call: TRBJ2-1
v_call: TRBV11-2
cdr3_length: 11
cdr3_aa: CASRLINEQFF

j_call: TRBJ1-2
v_call: TRBV7-9
cdr3_length: 14
cdr3_aa: CASGGRGQLRGYTF

j_call: TRBJ1-1
v_call: TRBV4-1
cdr3_length: 14
cdr3_aa: CASSPLVRDTEAFF

j_call: TRBJ1-3
v_call: TRBV7-9
cdr3_length: 14
cdr3_aa: CASSLDRAGNTIYF

j_call: TRBJ1-3
v_call: TRBV7-2
cdr3_length: 16
cdr3_aa: CASSSRGPSSGNTIYF

j_call: TRBJ2-5
v_call: TRBV7-9
cdr3_length: 18
cdr3_aa: CASSLATPAGSNKETQYF

j_call: TRBJ1-5
v_call: TRBV6-2/TRBV6-3
cdr3_length: 14
cdr3_aa: CASSYPYTPPPQHF

j_call: TRBJ1-2
v_call: TRBV4-3
cdr3_length: 14
cdr3_aa: CASSQGGQGDGYTF

j_call: TRBJ2-2
v_call: TRBV5-8
cdr3_length: 16
cdr3_aa: CASSLARGQNTGELFF

j_call: TRBJ2-1
v_call: TRBV11-2
cdr3_length: 17
cdr3_aa: CASSLGLAGGSYNEQFF

j_call: TRBJ1-2
v_call: TRBV5-4
cdr3_length: 13
cdr3_aa: CASSTRNREGYTF

j_call: TRBJ1-5
v_call: TRBV6-4
cdr3_length: 13
cdr3_aa: CASSGTGVQPQHF

j_call: TRBJ1-2
v_call: TRBV11-2
cdr3_length: 17
cdr3_aa: CASSLDPGTGGAYGYTF

j_call: TRBJ1-1
v_call: TRBV6-2/TRBV6-3
cdr3_length: 14
cdr3_aa: CASSRQLQNTEAFF

j_call: TRBJ1-1
v_call: TRBV5-1
cdr3_length: 14
cdr3_aa: CASSLVGGPTEAFF

j_call: TRBJ2-2
v_call: TRBV7-6
cdr3_length: 15
cdr3_aa: CASRRDTANTGELFF

j_call: TRBJ2-3
v_call: TRBV4-3
cdr3_length: 16
cdr3_aa: CASSQAPVLAGDTQYF

j_call: TRBJ1-2
v_call: TRBV29-1
cdr3_length: 13
cdr3_aa: CSVRQTSNYGYTF

j_call: TRBJ2-7
v_call: TRBV7-2
cdr3_length: 13
cdr3_aa: CASSSSHSNEQYF

j_call: TRBJ1-5
v_call: TRBV23-1
cdr3_length: 15
cdr3_aa: CASSRRTGGNQPQHF

j_call: TRBJ1-6
v_call: TRBV18
cdr3_length: 16
cdr3_aa: CASSPRGEVWNSPLHF

j_call: TRBJ1-2
v_call: TRBV27
cdr3_length: 14
cdr3_aa: CASRKGTSLYGYTF

j_call: TRBJ1-5
v_call: TRBV10-3
cdr3_length: 13
cdr3_aa: CATQLGGDQPQHF

j_call: TRBJ2-7
v_call: TRBV7-2
cdr3_length: 16
cdr3_aa: CASSLAGRAGPYEQYF

j_call: TRBJ2-7
v_call: TRBV5-8
cdr3_length: 12
cdr3_aa: CASSTYAGQGAF

j_call: TRBJ1-6
v_call: TRBV3-1/TRBV3-2
cdr3_length: 17
cdr3_aa: CASSQDSGVTYNSPLHF

j_call: TRBJ2-5
v_call: TRBV7-2
cdr3_length: 14
cdr3_aa: CASSLNRGQETQYF

j_call: TRBJ2-3
v_call: TRBV7-9
cdr3_length: 16
cdr3_aa: CASSLAEVRGRNTQYF

j_call: TRBJ1-5
v_call: TRBV6-1
cdr3_length: 19
cdr3_aa: CASSGPGTGVLEGNQPQHF

j_call: TRBJ2-3
v_call: TRBV10-3
cdr3_length: 19
cdr3_aa: CAIQGGTARVLLDTDTQYF

j_call: TRBJ2-3
v_call: TRBV6-2/TRBV6-3
cdr3_length: 16
cdr3_aa: CASSYIGGGRTDTQYF

j_call: TRBJ1-2
v_call: TRBV2
cdr3_length: 13
cdr3_aa: CASRTGTDYGYTF

j_call: TRBJ1-5
v_call: TRBV6-5
cdr3_length: 15
cdr3_aa: CASSYDAQPGQPQHF

j_call: TRBJ2-1
v_call: TRBV25-1
cdr3_length: 15
cdr3_aa: CASSELGTRVGEQFF

j_call: TRBJ2-1
v_call: TRBV6-2/TRBV6-3
cdr3_length: 15
cdr3_aa: CASSYDVSGGTEQFF